The clone carrying this TCR beta chain was seen a handful of times. The antigen is unknown. Amplification of the TCR beta CDR3 regions used RNA transcripts (as template). HTBI-primed first-round RT-PCR preceded second-round multiplex PCR. Using its own MiXCR run on the multiplex PCR reads, TCRdb lists one record per CDR3 protein. The repertoire holds about 240,000 distinct CDR3 sequences, 45% seen once, with less than 50% in the top ten. Germline V gene sequence: CDR1 MNHEY, CDR2 SVGAGI. This CDR3 is 15 amino acids long. J was trimmed by 4 bases and V by 2 bases; bases with no gene match: 6. The PBMCs were taken from roughly 10 ml of fresh peripheral blood. The data were taken from a study of Graves' ophthalmopathy and Graves' hyperthyroidism. Across the whole study: Samples of peripheral blood were obtained at initial diagnosis, prior to treatment of any kind.

Study results and caveats: Blood samples also showed most expanded thyroid clonotypes exceeding 0.001 frequency.

The sequencing input was peripheral blood. This TCR came from an adult man with Graves' ophthalmopathy. The chain employs TRBV6-5 and TRBJ1-1; TRBD1 agrees at 8 bases. The CDR3 DNA is TGTGCCAGCAGTTACCGCAGGGGGCGAGGCACTGAAGCTTTCTTT. Protein sequence: CASSYRRGRGTEAFF.